This TCR beta chain was documented in a study of cytomegalovirus exposure and HLA in healthy donors. General study findings and limits: A later analysis showed that HLA-associated TCR beta chains had undergone more clonal expansion than equally common others. Earlier analysis found most TCR beta V segments productive about 87% or about 30% of the time.

With regard to this clone: The antigen remains unidentified.

Germline CDR1 and CDR2: SGDLS and YYNGEE. CDR3 size: 16 residues. Trimming took 0 bases from V and 2 from J, leaving 15 bases between them. PCR amplification relied on 60 Vbeta primers (plus 13 Jbeta primers). TCRdb keeps only in-frame clones here, not all; method: immunoSEQ multiplex PCR. The repertoire includes roughly 200,000 clones, more than 65% of them detected once, and approximately 2.9% sits in the top ten. The TCR sequence derives from a female donor in good health and CMV-seronegative. The specimen was PBMCs. This chain uses TRBV9 with TRBJ2-7; D uncertain. CDR3 in DNA: TGTGCCAGCAGCGTAGAAGTTTACAGTCCTCCCTACGAGCAGTACTTC. As protein: CASSVEVYSPPYEQYF.